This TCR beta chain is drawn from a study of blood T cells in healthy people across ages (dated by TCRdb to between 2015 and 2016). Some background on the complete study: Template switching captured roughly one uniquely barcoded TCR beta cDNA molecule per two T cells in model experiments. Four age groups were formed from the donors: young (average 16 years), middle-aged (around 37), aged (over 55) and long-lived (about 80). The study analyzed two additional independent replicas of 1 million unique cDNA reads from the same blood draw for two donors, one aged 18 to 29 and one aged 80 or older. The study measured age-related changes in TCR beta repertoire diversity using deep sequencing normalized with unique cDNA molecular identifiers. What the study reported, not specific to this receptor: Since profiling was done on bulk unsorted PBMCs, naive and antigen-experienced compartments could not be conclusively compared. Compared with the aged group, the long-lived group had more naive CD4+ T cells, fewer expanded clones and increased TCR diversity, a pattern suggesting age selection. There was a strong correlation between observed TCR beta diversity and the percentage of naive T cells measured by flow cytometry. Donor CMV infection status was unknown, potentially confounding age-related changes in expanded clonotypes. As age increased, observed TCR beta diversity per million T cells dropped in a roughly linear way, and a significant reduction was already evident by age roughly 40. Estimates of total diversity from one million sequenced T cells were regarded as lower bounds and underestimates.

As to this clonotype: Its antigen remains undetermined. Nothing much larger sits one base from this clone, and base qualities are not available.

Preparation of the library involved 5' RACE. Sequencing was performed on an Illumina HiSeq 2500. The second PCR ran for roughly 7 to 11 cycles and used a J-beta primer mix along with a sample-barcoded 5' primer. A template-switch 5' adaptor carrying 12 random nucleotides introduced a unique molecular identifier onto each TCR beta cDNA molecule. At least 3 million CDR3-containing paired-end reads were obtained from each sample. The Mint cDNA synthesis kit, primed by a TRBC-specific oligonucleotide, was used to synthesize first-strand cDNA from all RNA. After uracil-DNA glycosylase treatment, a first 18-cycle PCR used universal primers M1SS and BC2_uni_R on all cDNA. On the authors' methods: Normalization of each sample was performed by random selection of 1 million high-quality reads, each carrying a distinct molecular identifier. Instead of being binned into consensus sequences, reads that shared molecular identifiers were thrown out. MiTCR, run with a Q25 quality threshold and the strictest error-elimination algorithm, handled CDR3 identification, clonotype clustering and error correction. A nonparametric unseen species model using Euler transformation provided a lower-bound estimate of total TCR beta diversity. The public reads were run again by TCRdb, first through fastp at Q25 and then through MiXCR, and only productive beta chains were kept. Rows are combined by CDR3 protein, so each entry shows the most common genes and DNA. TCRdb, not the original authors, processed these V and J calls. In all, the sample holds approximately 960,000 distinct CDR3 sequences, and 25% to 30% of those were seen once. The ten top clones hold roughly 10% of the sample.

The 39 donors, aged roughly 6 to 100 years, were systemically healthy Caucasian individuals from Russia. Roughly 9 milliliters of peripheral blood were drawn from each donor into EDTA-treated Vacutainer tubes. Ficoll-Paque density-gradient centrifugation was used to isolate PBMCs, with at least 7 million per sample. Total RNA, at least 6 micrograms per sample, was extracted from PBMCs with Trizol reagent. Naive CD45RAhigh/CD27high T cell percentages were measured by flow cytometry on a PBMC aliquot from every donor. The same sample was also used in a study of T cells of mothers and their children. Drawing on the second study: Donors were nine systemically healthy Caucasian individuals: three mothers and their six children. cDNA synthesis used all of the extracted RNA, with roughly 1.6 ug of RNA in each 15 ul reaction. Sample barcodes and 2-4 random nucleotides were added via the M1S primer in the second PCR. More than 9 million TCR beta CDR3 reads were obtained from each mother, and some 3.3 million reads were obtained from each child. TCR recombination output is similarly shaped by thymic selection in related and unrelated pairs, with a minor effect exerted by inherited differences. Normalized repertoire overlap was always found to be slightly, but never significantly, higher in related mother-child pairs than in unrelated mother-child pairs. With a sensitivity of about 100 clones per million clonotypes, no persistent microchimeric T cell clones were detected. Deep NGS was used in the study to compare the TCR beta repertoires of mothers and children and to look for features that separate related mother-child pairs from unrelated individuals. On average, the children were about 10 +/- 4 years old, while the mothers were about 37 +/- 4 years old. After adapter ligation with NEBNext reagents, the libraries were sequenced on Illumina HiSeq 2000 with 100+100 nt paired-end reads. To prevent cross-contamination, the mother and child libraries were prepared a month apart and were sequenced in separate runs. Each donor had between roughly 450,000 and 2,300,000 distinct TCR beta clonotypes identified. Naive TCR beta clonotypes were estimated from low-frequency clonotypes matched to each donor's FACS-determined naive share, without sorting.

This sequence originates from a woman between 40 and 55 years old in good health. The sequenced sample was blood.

CDR3 region: CAWSVVGTGLHEQYF. The sequence in DNA is TGTGCCTGGAGTGTAGTTGGGACAGGGCTCCACGAGCAGTACTTC. The chain is encoded by TRBV30 joined to TRBJ2-7, with 9 junctional bases fitting TRBD1. The CDR3 measures 15 amino acids from cysteine to phenylalanine. Kept here is only the CDR3 DNA, which spans 45 bases and is read in frame from base 1. Taken from the germline V gene (reference sequence), the CDR1 and CDR2 loops are GTSNPN and SVGIG. The germline V end is reduced by 0 bases and the J end by 5 bases; junction bases left unmatched: 8.